This T cell receptor (beta chain) was captured in a study of PD-1 blockade in classical Hodgkin lymphoma. In every patient, relapse followed autologous stem cell transplantation, while exposure to brentuximab vedotin differed. Progressive disease, partial response or complete response was each patient's best response. The study's findings and limits: The study found that TCR diversity rose significantly by C4D1 in CD4+ but not CD8+ cells.

About this clone: Its antigen is as yet unknown.

Using immunoSEQ multiplex PCR, the repertoire was profiled, and TCRdb retains in-frame clones only, with some absent. The table lists about 40,000 clones, roughly two thirds of them singletons, with around an eighth in the top ten. Germline lookup yields CDR1 SGHRS and CDR2 YFSETQ. The germline V and J ends were trimmed by 4 bases and 7 bases, with 17 bases remaining between them. This CDR3 has 15 amino acids. The sequence was collected from a human donor with classical Hodgkin lymphoma. Sequencing was performed on peripheral blood mononuclear cells (PBMCs), taken before the second cycle of nivolumab. The V call is TRBV5-1, the J call TRBJ2-2; tentative D call: TRBD2 (7 bases). In DNA, the CDR3 is TGCGCCAGCAGCGCCACAGGGAGGGTAGGCGGGGAGCTGTTTTTT. Protein product: CASSATGRVGGELFF. The full variable domain, with the rest looked up from reference TRBV5-1 and TRBJ2-2, is KAGVTQTPRYLIKTRGQQVTLSCSPISGHRSVSWYQQTPGQGLQFLFEYFSETQRNKGNFPGRFSGRQFSNSRSEMNVSTLELGDSALYLCASSATGRVGGELFFGEGSRLTVL.